This T cell receptor beta chain was recovered during a study of CD8 T cells in ankylosing spondylitis. Findings and limits, study-wide: A TCR beta motif of roughly eight highly homologous variants seemed to mark ankylosing spondylitis blood.

Germline V CDR1 and CDR2: SEHNR, FQNEAQ (reference sequence). The V segment lost 0 bases and the J segment 7 bases; nucleotides outside the gene matches: 3. The length of the CDR3 is 15 residues. Construction of TCR beta libraries was performed using quantitative 5'-RACE with molecular barcodes. MiXCR was run by TCRdb on the 5' RACE reads, yielding one entry per CDR3 protein. The sample holds around 210,000 distinct CDR3 sequences, approximately 8.4% seen once. Remarks on this clonotype: Its specificity is not known.

J is TRBJ1-6 and V is TRBV7-9, with 7 bases fitting TRBD1. This sequence was found in a female donor with ankylosing spondylitis or in good health (not recorded which). The sequenced sample consisted of blood, either unsorted or a sorted T cell fraction (not recorded which). The CDR3: CASSLAQGVNSPLHF. The CDR3 nucleotides are TGTGCCAGCAGCTTAGCGCAGGGGGTGAATTCACCCCTCCACTTT.